The sequence of this T cell receptor (beta chain) was determined in a study of blood T cell repertoires in COVID-19. Turning to the study itself: Both acute and convalescent COVID-19 samples were obtained from the United States, Italy and Spain.

V was pared by 4 bases and J by 7 bases, with 7 bases between. This CDR3 contains 11 residues. Germline V gives CDR1 MNHNY, CDR2 SVGAGI (reference sequence). Per the authors' pipeline: Amplification of reference gene primers was used by the study to estimate nucleated cell counts. Assay used: immunoSEQ multiplex PCR; TCRdb lists only in-frame clones, some missing. V and J calls and clone size follow that table, whereas D and trimming were derived from the DNA. Of fewer than 90,000 clones listed, around 75% are singletons. The V gene is TRBV6-6, the J gene TRBJ1-1; the D is unclear. This TCR was recovered from a woman aged 45-65 years with acute or convalescent COVID-19. Sequencing was performed on peripheral blood. The CDR3 DNA follows: TGTGCCAGCAGTTCAGCGTTTGAAGCTTTCTTT. Protein: CASSSAFEAFF.